The clone carrying this T cell receptor (beta chain) was seen a single time. Method: immunoSEQ multiplex PCR; TCRdb's copy keeps in-frame clones and lacks some. The table includes 53,000 or so clones, roughly three quarters detected once. This CDR3 contains 14 residues. The V gene's germline CDR1 is SGHRS and CDR2 YFSETQ. Trimming took 4 bases from V and 4 from J; bases not matched to a gene: 3. This record comes from a study of OX40 agonist ivuxolimab in advanced cancers. Sequenced material: CD4+ or CD8+ T cells sorted from blood, taken in a trial of the OX40 agonist ivuxolimab. The rearrangement joins TRBV5-1 to TRBJ1-3, with 9 bases matching TRBD1. The clonotype comes from an adult with an advanced solid tumor such as melanoma, head and neck, liver or kidney cancer. The CDR3 DNA follows: TGCGCCAGCAGCGCACAGGGGGCCGGAAACACCATATATTTT. Its protein is CASSAQGAGNTIYF.